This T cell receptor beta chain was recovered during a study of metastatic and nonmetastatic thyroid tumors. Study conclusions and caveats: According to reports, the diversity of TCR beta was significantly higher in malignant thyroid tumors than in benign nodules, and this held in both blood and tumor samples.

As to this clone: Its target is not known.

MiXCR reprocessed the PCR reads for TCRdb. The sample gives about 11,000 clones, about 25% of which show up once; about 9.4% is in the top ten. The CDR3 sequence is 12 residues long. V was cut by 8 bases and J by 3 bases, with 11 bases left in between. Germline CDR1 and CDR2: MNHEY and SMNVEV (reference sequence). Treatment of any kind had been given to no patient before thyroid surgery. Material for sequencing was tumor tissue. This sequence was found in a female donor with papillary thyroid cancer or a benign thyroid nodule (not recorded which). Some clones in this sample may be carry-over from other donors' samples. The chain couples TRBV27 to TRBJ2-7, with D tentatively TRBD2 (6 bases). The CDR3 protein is CASRSGNYEQYF. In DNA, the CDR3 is TGTGCCAGCCGTAGCGGAAACTACGAGCAGTACTTC.